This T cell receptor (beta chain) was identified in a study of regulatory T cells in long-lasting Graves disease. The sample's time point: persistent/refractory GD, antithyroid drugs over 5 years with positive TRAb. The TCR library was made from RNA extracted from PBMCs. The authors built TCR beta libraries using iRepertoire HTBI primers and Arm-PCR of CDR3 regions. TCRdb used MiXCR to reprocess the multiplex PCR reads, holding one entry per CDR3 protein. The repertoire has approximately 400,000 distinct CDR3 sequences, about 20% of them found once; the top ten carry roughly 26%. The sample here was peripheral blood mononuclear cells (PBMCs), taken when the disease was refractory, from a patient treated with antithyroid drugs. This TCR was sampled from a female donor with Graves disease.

This CDR3 reads CASNYDEERETQYF. CDR3 nucleotides: TGCGCCAGCAACTACGACGAGGAGAGGGAGACCCAGTACTTC. The chain carries TRBV5-1 and TRBJ2-5; D call uncertain. The V gene lost 6 bases and the J gene lost 5 bases, with 17 bases spanning the gap. Germline V gene lookup returns CDR1 SGHRS and CDR2 YFSETQ. The CDR3 totals 14 residues. The entire variable domain, with the rest obtained from reference TRBV5-1 and TRBJ2-5, is as follows: KAGVTQTPRYLIKTRGQQVTLSCSPISGHRSVSWYQQTPGQGLQFLFEYFSETQRNKGNFPGRFSGRQFSNSRSEMNVSTLELGDSALYLCASNYDEERETQYFGPGTRLLVL.